The 11 T cell receptor beta chains in this list originate from one sample, sequenced in a study of early T cells in non-severe SARS-CoV-2 infection. TCRdb itself ran the 5' RACE reads through MiXCR, one entry per CDR3 protein. Of 55,000 to 70,000 distinct CDR3 sequences in the sample, over 9% were seen once. The sequenced sample consisted of whole blood. These receptors were obtained from an adult who was a healthcare worker with PCR-confirmed SARS-CoV-2 infection or an uninfected control (not recorded which).

This clonotype has only one observation. The chain couples TRBV3-1 to TRBJ2-7, with D maybe TRBD1 (6 bases). Trimming left V 1 base short and J 2 bases short, with 15 bases between. The CDR3 runs 16 residues. Germline V gene lookup returns CDR1 LGHDT and CDR2 YNNKEL (reference sequence). The CDR3 nucleotides read TGTGCCAGCAGCCAAGGGCCTCGACAGGTCCCCTACGAGCAGTACTTC. Its translation: CASSQGPRQVPYEQYF.

The chain carries TRBV9 and TRBJ1-2; D is unresolved. The CDR3 is 14 residues long. Germline CDR1 is SGDLS and CDR2 is YYNGEE. The V and J ends lost 4 bases and 8 bases respectively, with 18 bases between them. CDR3 residues: CASSSQSRGGGYTF. The CDR3 DNA follows: TGTGCCAGCAGCTCACAGAGTCGGGGAGGAGGCTACACCTTC.

In nucleotides, the CDR3 is TGTGCCAGCAGCCATCAGGGGCTCCGCTTTGGCTACACCTTC. Translated, it gives CASSHQGLRFGYTF. This sequence joins TRBV7-2 and TRBJ1-2, with D possibly TRBD1 on 6 matching bases. The V gene lost 5 bases and the J gene lost 7 bases, with 17 bases spanning the gap. Germline assignment: CDR1 SGHTA and CDR2 FQGNSA. The CDR3 runs 14 residues.

This clonotype has just a few counts. V usage is TRBV12-3 or TRBV12-4 and J usage is TRBJ1-1; D may be TRBD1 (5 bases). V lost 6 bases, J lost 4 bases, and 6 bases lay in between. The CDR3 runs 11 residues. CDR3 in DNA: TGTGCCAGCAGCCAGGGCACTGAAGCTTTCTTT. This encodes CASSQGTEAFF.

This clonotype was counted only a few times. V is TRBV12-3 or TRBV12-4 and J is TRBJ2-1; no definite D call. The CDR3 is made up of 15 amino acids. The ends were cut back, 3 bases at V and 9 bases at J, with 18 bases in the middle. The CDR3 loop is CASSLGRPEQSEQFF. The CDR3 DNA follows: TGTGCCAGCAGTTTGGGTAGGCCTGAACAAAGTGAGCAGTTCTTC.

This clonotype was detected once. J is TRBJ2-3 and V is TRBV6-1; no definite D call. Per germline, CDR1 MNHNS and CDR2 SASEGT. The V and J ends lost 1 base and 7 bases respectively, with 3 bases between them. CDR3 length equals 11 residues. DNA for the CDR3: TGTGCCAGCAGTGAAGGTCATACGCAGTATTTT. It encodes CASSEGHTQYF.

This clonotype was counted a few times. The chain has TRBV5-1 and TRBJ1-2; 7 bases are a match to TRBD1. The CDR3 runs 15 residues. Germline V gives CDR1 SGHRS, CDR2 YFSETQ. With V trimmed by 1 base and J by 6 bases, 9 bases remained unmatched. CDR3 coding DNA: TGCGCCAGCAGCTTGACCAGGGGGGACGGCGATGGCTACACCTTC. Translated: CASSLTRGDGDGYTF.

J is TRBJ2-3 and V is TRBV20-1; 10 nucleotides agree with TRBD2. Germline CDR1 reads DFQATT; CDR2 reads SNEGSKA (reference sequence). The CDR3 sequence is 15 residues long. V shed 5 bases and J 8 bases; nucleotides not matched to a gene: 13. DNA of the CDR3: TGCAGTGCTGGACCTCAGGCTAGCGGGGGCGGTACGCAGTATTTT. Its translation is CSAGPQASGGGTQYF.

The chain uses TRBV29-1 and TRBJ2-3; D ambiguous. Trimming removed 4 bases from V and 2 bases from J, with 7 bases in between. The CDR3 covers 12 residues. CDR1 and CDR2 from the germline V gene are SQVTM and ANQGSEA. In nucleotides, the CDR3 is TGCAGCGTTGCGCCGGACACAGATACGCAGTATTTT. This translates into CSVAPDTDTQYF.

In this sample, this clonotype turned up many times. The rearrangement links TRBV6-6 to TRBJ2-1, with D unresolved. V shed 0 bases and J shed 7 bases, with 4 bases lying between them. The CDR3 runs 12 residues. Looked up from germline, CDR1 is MNHNY and CDR2 is SVGAGI (reference sequence). The CDR3 nucleotides read TGTGCCAGCAGTTACTCACCTAATGAGCAGTTCTTC. Protein product: CASSYSPNEQFF.

The V call is TRBV13, the J call TRBJ2-7; TRBD2 might be the D (5 bases). Germline CDR1 and CDR2: PRHDT and FYEKMQ (reference sequence). The CDR3 spans 14 residues. Trimming removed 5 bases at V and 3 bases at J, with 14 bases between. This CDR3 is CASSLRGRSYEQYF. DNA for the CDR3: TGTGCCAGCAGCCTCCGGGGTAGGAGCTACGAGCAGTACTTC.